This TCR beta chain was retrieved from a study of blood T cell repertoires in COVID-19. As for the study in general: COVID-19 samples, acute and convalescent, were from the United States, Italy and Spain. Sample material is recorded as cDNA or gDNA derived from T cells, B-cell-depleted T cells, or PBMCs.

The CDR3 is 11 amino acids. Germline-derived CDR1 and CDR2 are SGDLS and YYNGEE. Original processing notes: It was from reference gene primer amplification that nucleated cell counts were estimated. Using immunoSEQ multiplex PCR, the repertoire was profiled, and TCRdb retains in-frame clones only, with some absent. V, J and clone size are taken as reported in that table, and D and trimming were inferred from the DNA itself. Of roughly 260,000 clones listed, approximately 91% are singletons. Regarding this clone: The junction does not match germline at one end; this may be a read error.

This TCR derives from a human donor in a cohort exposed to, infected with or recovered from COVID-19 (not recorded which). The donor label of this sample is uncertain. The sample consisted of PBMCs or T cells enriched from blood (not recorded which). This sequence joins TRBV9 and TRBJ1-2, with a tentative D call TRBD1 (6 bases). CDR3 protein: CASERGYGYTF. CDR3 sequence (DNA): TGTGCCAGCGAGAGGGGGTATGGCTACACCTTT.